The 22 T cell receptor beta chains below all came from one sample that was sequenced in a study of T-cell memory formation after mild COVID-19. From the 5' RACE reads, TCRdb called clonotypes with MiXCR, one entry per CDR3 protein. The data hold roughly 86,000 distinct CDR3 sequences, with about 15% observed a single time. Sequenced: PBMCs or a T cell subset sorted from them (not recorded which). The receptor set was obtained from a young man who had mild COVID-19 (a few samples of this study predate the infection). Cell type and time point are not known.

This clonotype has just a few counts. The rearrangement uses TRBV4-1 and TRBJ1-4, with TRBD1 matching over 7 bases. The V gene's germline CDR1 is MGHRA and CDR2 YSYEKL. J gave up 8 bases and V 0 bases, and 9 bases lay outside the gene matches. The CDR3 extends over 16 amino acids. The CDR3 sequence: CASSQDSGRGSEKLFF. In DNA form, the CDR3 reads TGCGCCAGCAGCCAAGATAGTGGCAGGGGGAGCGAAAAACTGTTTTTT.

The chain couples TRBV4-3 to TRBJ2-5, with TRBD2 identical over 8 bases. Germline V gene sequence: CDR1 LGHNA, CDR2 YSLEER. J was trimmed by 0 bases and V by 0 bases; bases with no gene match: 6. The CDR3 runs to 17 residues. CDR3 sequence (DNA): TGCGCCAGCAGCCAAGAGGTTGGCGGGGGGTACCAAGAGACCCAGTACTTC. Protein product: CASSQEVGGGYQETQYF.

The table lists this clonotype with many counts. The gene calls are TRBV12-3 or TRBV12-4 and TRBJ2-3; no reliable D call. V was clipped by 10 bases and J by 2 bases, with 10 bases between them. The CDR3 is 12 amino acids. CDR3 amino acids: CATLGLTDTQYF. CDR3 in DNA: TGTGCCACGCTAGGCCTCACAGATACGCAGTATTTT.

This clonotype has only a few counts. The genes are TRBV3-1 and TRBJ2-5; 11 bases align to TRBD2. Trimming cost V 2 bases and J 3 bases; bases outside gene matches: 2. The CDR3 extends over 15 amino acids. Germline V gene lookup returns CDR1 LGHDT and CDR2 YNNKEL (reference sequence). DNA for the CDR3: TGTGCCAGCAGCCAACTAGCGGGGGGTGAAGAGACCCAGTACTTC. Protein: CASSQLAGGEETQYF.

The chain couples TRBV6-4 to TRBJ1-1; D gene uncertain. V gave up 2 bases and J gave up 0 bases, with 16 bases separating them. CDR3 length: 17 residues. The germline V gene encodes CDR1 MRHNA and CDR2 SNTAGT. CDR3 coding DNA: TGTGCCAGCAGTGACGAGTGGTCCAGGACCATGAACACTGAAGCTTTCTTT. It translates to CASSDEWSRTMNTEAFF.

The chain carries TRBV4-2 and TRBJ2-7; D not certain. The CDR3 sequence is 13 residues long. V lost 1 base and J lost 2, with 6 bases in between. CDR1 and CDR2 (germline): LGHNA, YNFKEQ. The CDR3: CASSQVGAYEQYF. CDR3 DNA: TGTGCCAGCAGCCAAGTAGGAGCCTACGAGCAGTACTTC.

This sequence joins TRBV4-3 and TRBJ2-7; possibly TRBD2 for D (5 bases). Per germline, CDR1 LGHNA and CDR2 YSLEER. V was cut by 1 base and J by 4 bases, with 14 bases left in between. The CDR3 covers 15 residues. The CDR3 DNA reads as TGCGCCAGCAGCCAAGGAGCGGCCAGCGCGTACGAGCAGTACTTC. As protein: CASSQGAASAYEQYF.

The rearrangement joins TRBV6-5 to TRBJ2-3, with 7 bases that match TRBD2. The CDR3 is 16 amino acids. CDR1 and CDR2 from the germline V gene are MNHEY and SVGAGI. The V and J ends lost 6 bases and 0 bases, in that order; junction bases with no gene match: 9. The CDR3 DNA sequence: TGTGCCAGCAGCCCCTGGGACTACCGGAGCACAGATACGCAGTATTTT. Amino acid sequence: CASSPWDYRSTDTQYF.

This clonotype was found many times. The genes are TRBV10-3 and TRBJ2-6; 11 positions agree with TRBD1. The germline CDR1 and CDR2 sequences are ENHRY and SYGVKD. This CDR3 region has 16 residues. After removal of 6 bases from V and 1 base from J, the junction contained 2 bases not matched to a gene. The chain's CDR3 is CAISGTGGSGANVLTF. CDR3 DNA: TGTGCCATCAGCGGGACAGGGGGATCTGGGGCCAACGTCCTGACTTTC.

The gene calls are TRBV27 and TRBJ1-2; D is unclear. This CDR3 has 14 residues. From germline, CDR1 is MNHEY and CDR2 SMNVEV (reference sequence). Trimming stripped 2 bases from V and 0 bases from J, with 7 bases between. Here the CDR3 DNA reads TGTGCCAGCAGTTTAAAAGGGCCTAACTATGGCTACACCTTC. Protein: CASSLKGPNYGYTF.

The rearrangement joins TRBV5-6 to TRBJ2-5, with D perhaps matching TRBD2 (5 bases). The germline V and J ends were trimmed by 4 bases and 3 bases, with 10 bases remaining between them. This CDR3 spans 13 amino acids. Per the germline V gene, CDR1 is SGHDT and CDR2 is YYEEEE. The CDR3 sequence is CASSRGTEETQYF. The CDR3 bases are TGTGCCAGCAGCCGGGGAACGGAAGAGACCCAGTACTTC.

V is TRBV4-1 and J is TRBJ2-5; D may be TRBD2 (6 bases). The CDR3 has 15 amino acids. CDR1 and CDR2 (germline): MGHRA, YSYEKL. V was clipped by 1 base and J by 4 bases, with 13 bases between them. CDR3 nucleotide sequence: TGCGCCAGCAGCCAAGGGGGGGTTGACGGAGAGACCCAGTACTTC. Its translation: CASSQGGVDGETQYF.

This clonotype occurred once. The CDR3 loop reads CASSEYRVGSPLHF. CDR3 nucleotide sequence: TGTGCCAGCAGCGAGTACAGGGTTGGGTCACCCCTCCACTTT. V gene TRBV9 combines with J gene TRBJ1-6; a possible D gene is TRBD1 (6 bases). The V end was cut by 3 bases, the J end by 10 bases, with 14 bases between. The CDR3 consists of 14 residues. CDR1 SGDLS and CDR2 YYNGEE come from the germline V gene. Using reference TRBV9 and TRBJ1-6 for the parts outside the CDR3, the full variable domain is DSGVTQTPKHLITATGQRVTLRCSPRSGDLSVYWYQQSLDQGLQFLIQYYNGEERAKGNILERFSAQQFPDLHSELNLSSLELGDSALYFCASSEYRVGSPLHFGNGTRLTVT.

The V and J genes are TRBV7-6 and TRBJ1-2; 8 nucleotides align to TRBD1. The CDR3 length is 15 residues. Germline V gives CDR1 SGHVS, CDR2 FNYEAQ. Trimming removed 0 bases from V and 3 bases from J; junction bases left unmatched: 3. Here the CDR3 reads CASSLAAGQDYGYTF. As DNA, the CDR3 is TGTGCCAGCAGCTTAGCGGCGGGACAGGACTATGGCTACACCTTC.

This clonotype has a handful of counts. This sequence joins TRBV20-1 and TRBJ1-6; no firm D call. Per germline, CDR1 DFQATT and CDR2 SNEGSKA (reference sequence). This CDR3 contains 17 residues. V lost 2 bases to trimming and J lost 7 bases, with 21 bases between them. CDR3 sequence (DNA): TGCAGTGCTAGATCATCAGACCGATGGGATTTAAATTCACCCCTCCACTTT. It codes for CSARSSDRWDLNSPLHF.

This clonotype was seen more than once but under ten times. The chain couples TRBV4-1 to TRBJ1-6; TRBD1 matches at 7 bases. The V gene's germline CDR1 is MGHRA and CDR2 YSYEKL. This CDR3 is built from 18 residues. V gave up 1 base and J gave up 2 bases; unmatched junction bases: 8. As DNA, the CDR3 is TGCGCCAGCAGCCAAGGACAGGGCAGGATCGCCTATAATTCACCCCTCCACTTT. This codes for CASSQGQGRIAYNSPLHF.

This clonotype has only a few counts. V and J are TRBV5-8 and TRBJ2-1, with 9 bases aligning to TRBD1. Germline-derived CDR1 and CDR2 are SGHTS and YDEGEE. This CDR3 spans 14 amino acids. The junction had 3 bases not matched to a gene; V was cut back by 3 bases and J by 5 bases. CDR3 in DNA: TGTGCCAGCAGCTCCGGGACAGGGCACAATGAGCAGTTCTTC. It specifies CASSSGTGHNEQFF. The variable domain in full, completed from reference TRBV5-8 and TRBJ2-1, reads EAGVTQSPTHLIKTRGQQATLRCSPISGHTSVYWYQQALGLGLQFLLWYDEGEERNRGNFPPRFSGRQFPNYSSELNVNALELEDSALYLCASSSGTGHNEQFFGPGTRLTVL.

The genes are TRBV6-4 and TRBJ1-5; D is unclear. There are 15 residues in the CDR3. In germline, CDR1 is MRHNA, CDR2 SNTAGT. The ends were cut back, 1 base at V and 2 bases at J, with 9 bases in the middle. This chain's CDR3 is CASSDLVFCNQPQHF. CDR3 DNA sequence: TGTGCCAGCAGTGACTTGGTATTTTGCAATCAGCCCCAGCATTTT.

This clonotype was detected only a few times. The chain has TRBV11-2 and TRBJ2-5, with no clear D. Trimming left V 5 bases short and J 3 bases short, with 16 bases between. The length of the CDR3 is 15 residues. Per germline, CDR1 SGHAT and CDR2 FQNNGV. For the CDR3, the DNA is TGTGCCAGCAGCCCACGGGCAGCACAGAAAGAGACCCAGTACTTC. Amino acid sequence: CASSPRAAQKETQYF.

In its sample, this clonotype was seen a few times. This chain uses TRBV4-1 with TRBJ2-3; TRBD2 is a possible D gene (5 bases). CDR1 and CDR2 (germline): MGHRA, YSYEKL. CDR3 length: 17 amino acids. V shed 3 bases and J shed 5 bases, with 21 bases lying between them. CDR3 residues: CASSQRSSYSEGDTQYF. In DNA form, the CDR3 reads TGCGCCAGCAGCCAGCGCTCCAGCTACTCTGAGGGAGATACGCAGTATTTT.

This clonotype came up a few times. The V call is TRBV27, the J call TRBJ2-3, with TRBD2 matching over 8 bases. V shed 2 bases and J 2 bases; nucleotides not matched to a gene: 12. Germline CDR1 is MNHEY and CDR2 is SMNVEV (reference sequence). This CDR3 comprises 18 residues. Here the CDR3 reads CASSLTASGYSVTDTQYF. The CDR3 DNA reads TGTGCCAGCAGTTTAACGGCTAGCGGGTATTCCGTCACAGATACGCAGTATTTT.

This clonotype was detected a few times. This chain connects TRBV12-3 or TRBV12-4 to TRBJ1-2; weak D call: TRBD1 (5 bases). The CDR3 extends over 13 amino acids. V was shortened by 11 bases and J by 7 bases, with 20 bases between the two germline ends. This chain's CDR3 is CACGQGWKFGYTF. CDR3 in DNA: TGTGCCTGTGGGCAGGGCTGGAAGTTTGGCTACACCTTC.